This entry concerns a single T cell receptor (beta chain). This sample is drawn from a study of blood T cell repertoires in COVID-19. Study-wide context: Acute and convalescent COVID-19 samples came from the United States, Italy and Spain. T cells, B-cell-depleted T cells, or PBMCs supplied cDNA or gDNA.

V dropped 6 bases and J dropped 6 bases, with 9 bases sitting between them. The CDR3 is 12 amino acids. Authors' data handling: Estimates of nucleated cell counts were drawn from the amplification of reference gene primers. Using immunoSEQ multiplex PCR, the repertoire was profiled, and TCRdb retains in-frame clones only, with some absent. V and J calls and clone size are copied from that table; D and trimming were computed from the DNA. The repertoire holds hundreds of thousands of clones, with 83% as singletons. Specimen: peripheral blood. The clonotype was recovered from a woman aged 45-65 years with acute or convalescent COVID-19. The V gene is TRBV12-3 or TRBV12-4, the J gene TRBJ1-5, with D unclear. The CDR3 loop is CASSGSGQPQHF. In DNA form, the CDR3 reads TGTGCCAGCAGCGGGTCGGGTCAGCCCCAGCATTTT.